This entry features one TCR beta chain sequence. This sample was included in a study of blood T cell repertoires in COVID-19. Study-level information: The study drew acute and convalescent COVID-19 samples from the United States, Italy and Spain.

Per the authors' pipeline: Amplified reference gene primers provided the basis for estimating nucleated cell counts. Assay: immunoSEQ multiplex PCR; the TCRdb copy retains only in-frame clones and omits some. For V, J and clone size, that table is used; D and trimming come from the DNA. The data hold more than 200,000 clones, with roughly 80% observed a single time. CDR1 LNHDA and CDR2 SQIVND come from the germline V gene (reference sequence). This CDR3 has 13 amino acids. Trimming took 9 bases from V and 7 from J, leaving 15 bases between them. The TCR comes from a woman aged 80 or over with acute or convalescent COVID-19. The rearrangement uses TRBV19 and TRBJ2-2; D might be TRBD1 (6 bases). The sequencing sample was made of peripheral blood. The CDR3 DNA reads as TGTGCCAGCAATACAGGGTCCCACGGGGAGCTGTTTTTT. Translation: CASNTGSHGELFF.